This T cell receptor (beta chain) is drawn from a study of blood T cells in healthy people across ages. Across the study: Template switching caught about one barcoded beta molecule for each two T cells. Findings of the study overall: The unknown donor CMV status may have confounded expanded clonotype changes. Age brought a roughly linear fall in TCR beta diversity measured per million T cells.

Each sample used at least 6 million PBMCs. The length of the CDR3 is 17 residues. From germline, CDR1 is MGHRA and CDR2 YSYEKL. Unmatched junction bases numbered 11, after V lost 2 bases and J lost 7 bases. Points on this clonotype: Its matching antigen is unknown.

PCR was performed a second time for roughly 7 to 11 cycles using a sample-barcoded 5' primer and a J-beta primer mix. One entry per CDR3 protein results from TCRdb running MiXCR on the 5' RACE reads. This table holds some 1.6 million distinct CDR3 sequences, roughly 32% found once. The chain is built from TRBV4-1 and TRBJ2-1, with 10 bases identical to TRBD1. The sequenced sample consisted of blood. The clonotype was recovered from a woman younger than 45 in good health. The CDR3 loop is CASSQLPGTGVVNEQFF. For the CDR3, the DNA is TGCGCCAGCAGCCAATTGCCGGGGACAGGGGTAGTTAATGAGCAGTTCTTC.